The 12 T cell receptor beta chains below come from one sample, sequenced in a study of cytomegalovirus exposure and HLA in healthy donors. Vbeta (60) and Jbeta (13) primers were used in the PCR. Clones were sequenced by immunoSEQ multiplex PCR, and TCRdb holds only the in-frame ones, with some missing. The sample holds tens of thousands of clones, around 79% seen once. The specimen was PBMCs. The receptors were gathered from a woman aged 40 to 50 in good health and CMV-seropositive.

This clone was counted between two and nine times. This chain joins TRBV10-3 and TRBJ2-1; the match to TRBD1 covers 7 bases. There are 17 residues in the CDR3. The trim removed 3 bases at V and 12 bases at J, leaving 20 bases unmatched. CDR1 ENHRY and CDR2 SYGVKD come from the germline V gene. The CDR3 is CAISELPQGRVYSGQFF. Written as DNA, the CDR3 is TGTGCCATCAGTGAACTCCCACAGGGGCGGGTCTACAGTGGGCAGTTCTTC.

The rearrangement links TRBV5-1 to TRBJ2-7; TRBD1 matches 7 bases. V trimming: 6 bases; J trimming: 2 bases; junction bases outside the gene matches: 2. Germline V gene sequence: CDR1 SGHRS, CDR2 YFSETQ. There are 12 residues in the CDR3. The CDR3 is CASKGQTYEQYF. DNA of the CDR3: TGCGCCAGCAAGGGACAGACCTACGAGCAGTACTTC.

The V call is TRBV7-2, the J call TRBJ2-1, with D perhaps matching TRBD2 (7 bases). The germline gives CDR1 SGHTA, CDR2 FQGNSA. CDR3 size: 15 residues. Deletions cut 1 base from V and 5 bases from J, with 12 bases between. CDR3 loop: CASSLVTGGHNEQFF. The CDR3 nucleotides are TGTGCCAGCAGCTTAGTGACGGGGGGCCACAATGAGCAGTTCTTC.

A few counts support this clone. The rearrangement links TRBV27 to TRBJ2-7; 7 positions agree with TRBD2. V lost 4 bases, J lost 4 bases, and 10 bases stayed unmatched. The CDR3 has 15 amino acids. From germline, CDR1 is MNHEY and CDR2 SMNVEV (reference sequence). CDR3 sequence: CASSSLGEGSYEQYF. Here the CDR3 DNA reads TGTGCCAGCAGTTCTTTGGGGGAGGGTTCGTACGAGCAGTACTTC.

The CDR3 sequence: CASSSTGANQPQHF. The CDR3 nucleotides are TGTGCCAGTAGTTCAACAGGGGCTAATCAGCCCCAGCATTTT. The rearrangement joins TRBV19 to TRBJ1-5; 7 bases align to TRBD1. V shed 5 bases and J 4 bases; nucleotides not matched to a gene: 5. Germline values: CDR1 LNHDA, CDR2 SQIVND (reference sequence). This CDR3 region has 14 residues.

The genes are TRBV11-2 and TRBJ2-2; D might be TRBD2 (6 bases). The CDR3 runs to 15 residues. Germline V gene data show CDR1 as SGHAT and CDR2 as FQNNGV. Between the trimmed V and J ends, which lost 5 bases and 4 bases, there was a span of 14 bases. CDR3 sequence reads: CASSPSGGSTGELFF. The CDR3, as DNA: TGTGCCAGCAGCCCCAGTGGAGGGAGCACCGGGGAGCTGTTTTTT.

The chain is built from TRBV20-1 and TRBJ2-1; D is unresolved. Germline-derived CDR1 and CDR2 are DFQATT and SNEGSKA (reference sequence). V lost 6 bases to trimming and J lost 9 bases, with 12 bases between them. This CDR3 region has 11 residues. CDR3 amino acids: CSARNILEQFF. CDR3 DNA: TGCAGTGCCAGAAATATTCTTGAGCAGTTCTTC.

The gene calls are TRBV28 and TRBJ1-5; 8 bases match TRBD1. Unmatched junction bases numbered 5, after V lost 9 bases and J lost 1 base. This CDR3 is 14 amino acids long. Per the germline V gene, CDR1 is MDHEN and CDR2 is SYDVKM. The chain's CDR3 is CASYGQGSNQPQHF. The CDR3 nucleotides read TGTGCCAGTTACGGACAGGGCAGCAATCAGCCCCAGCATTTT.

In this sample, this clone turned up a few times. The rearrangement uses TRBV6-5 and TRBJ2-1; the match to TRBD2 covers 7 bases. The V segment lost 6 bases and the J segment 3 bases; nucleotides outside the gene matches: 8. CDR1 MNHEY and CDR2 SVGAGI come from the germline V gene. The CDR3 loop spans 15 amino acids. The CDR3, as DNA: TGTGCCAGCAGATATGGGGAGGGAAGCTACAATGAGCAGTTCTTC. It codes for CASRYGEGSYNEQFF.

This sequence joins TRBV7-9 and TRBJ1-4; D possibly corresponds to TRBD1 (5 bases). Germline lookup yields CDR1 SEHNR and CDR2 FQNEAQ (reference sequence). The CDR3 loop spans 17 amino acids. Trimming took 6 bases from V and 0 from J, leaving 17 bases between them. CDR3 protein: CASSNRPTAPTNEKLFF. The CDR3 DNA reads TGTGCCAGCAGTAACCGACCGACAGCCCCAACTAATGAAAAACTGTTTTTT.

This clone was detected only a few times. This chain joins TRBV27 and TRBJ2-1, with 10 bases lining up with TRBD1. CDR1 is MNHEY, CDR2 SMNVEV, per germline (reference sequence). J lost 7 bases, V lost 4 bases, and 4 bases had no gene match. The CDR3 spans 14 residues. CDR3 residues: CASSWDRGGNEQFF. The CDR3 region has the DNA TGTGCCAGCAGTTGGGACAGGGGTGGTAATGAGCAGTTCTTC.

This clone was seen only a few times. V usage is TRBV28 and J usage is TRBJ2-7; 7 bases are shared with TRBD2. The germline CDR1 and CDR2 sequences are MDHEN and SYDVKM. Trimming removed 3 bases from V and 2 bases from J; junction bases left unmatched: 7. This CDR3 has 15 residues. The CDR3 DNA is TGTGCCAGCAGTTTCAGAGGACTAGTGGCCTACGAGCAGTACTTC. It translates to CASSFRGLVAYEQYF.